This TCR beta chain was sequenced for a study of breast tumors, draining lymph nodes, adjacent tissues. CDR3 length: 15 residues. Looked up from germline, CDR1 is ENHRY and CDR2 is SYGVKD. V was pared by 4 bases and J by 4 bases, with 16 bases between. The study's findings and limits: Tumor and nontumor repertoires were significantly more similar in luminal-like than in basal-like breast cancer. The lymph node origin of tumor T cells was framed as consistent with a hypothesis, not demonstrated. Tumors had less TCR diversity than lymph nodes, more than nontumor tissue.

This clonotype has more than one count but fewer than ten. Its antigen is not known. Samples came from axillary lymph nodes draining the breast cancer. TCRdb reanalysed the multiplex PCR reads using MiXCR and keeps one entry per CDR3 protein. Counted here are about 270,000 distinct CDR3 sequences, 30% occurring once; the ten biggest clones make up around 1.1%. The chain recombines TRBV10-3 with TRBJ1-2, with D possibly matching TRBD1 (5 bases). This receptor was identified in a female donor with breast cancer. Some clones in this sample may be carry-over from other donors' samples. The sequenced sample was axillary lymph node tissue. In DNA, the CDR3 is TGTGCCATCAGTGGGGGCCAGGGCTCTCCCTATGGCTACACCTTC. It translates to CAISGGQGSPYGYTF.